What follows describes a single TCR beta chain. Its antigen is still unknown. The CDR3 has 16 residues. Germline V CDR1 and CDR2: MDHEN, SYDVKM. V dropped 7 bases and J dropped 3; count of bases not matched to a gene: 8. These data come from a study of identifying expanded T cells in peripheral blood. Profiled with immunoSEQ multiplex PCR; TCRdb holds only in-frame clones, not every one. This sample has tens of thousands of clones; 80% to 90% occur once, and the top ten carry under 20%. Notes on the study in general: About 1.3 clones differed between technical replicates, versus about 15 and 19 over time. Across healthy donors, higher total template counts meant significantly greater roughly two-week count variance.

Sample: blood. The genes are TRBV28 and TRBJ2-7; 14 bases match TRBD2. The TCR originated in a person aged 18-69 years in good health. The CDR3 bases are TGTGCCAGCACCGCCTCCGGGACTAGCGGGAGCTACGAGCAGTACTTC. Amino acids: CASTASGTSGSYEQYF.